What follows are 16 T cell receptor beta chains derived from one specimen sequenced in a study of T cells in Graves' hyperthyroidism and ophthalmopathy. Amplification yielded TCR beta CDR3 regions, with RNA transcripts as the source. A set of HTBI primers served as the primers for a first-round RT-PCR of the TCR CDR3. TCRdb passed the multiplex PCR reads through MiXCR, listing each CDR3 protein once. The data contain under 400,000 distinct CDR3 sequences, just under 25% of them singletons. Input material: blood. The receptors shown here come from a man between 50 and 59 years old with Graves' hyperthyroidism.

This clonotype was found many times. V gene TRBV29-1 combines with J gene TRBJ2-1; TRBD1 matches 9 bases. Germline CDR1 is SQVTM and CDR2 is ANQGSEA. V lost 1 base to trimming and J lost 8 bases; unmatched junction nucleotides: 0. This CDR3 has 12 residues. The CDR3 here is CSVEGDRDEQFF. In nucleotides, the CDR3 is TGCAGCGTTGAAGGGGACAGGGATGAGCAGTTCTTC.

The sample holds many counts of this clonotype. The genes are TRBV7-8 and TRBJ2-5, with TRBD1 matching over 7 bases. The length of the CDR3 is 14 residues. Germline CDR1 is SGHVS and CDR2 is FQNEAQ. V shed 4 bases, J shed 7 bases, and the junction held 9 bases outside the gene matches. The DNA of the CDR3 is TGTGCCAGCAGCTACGACAGGGTCGAACGGACCCAGTACTTC. Translating it yields CASSYDRVERTQYF.

The chain recombines TRBV5-1 with TRBJ2-1, with 9 bases fitting TRBD2. The CDR3 extends over 17 amino acids. Germline CDR1 SGHRS, CDR2 YFSETQ. Trimming cost V 2 bases and J 5 bases; bases outside gene matches: 11. The CDR3 loop reads CASSFDGRASGDNEQFF. CDR3 sequence (DNA): TGCGCCAGCAGCTTTGATGGGAGGGCTAGCGGGGACAATGAGCAGTTCTTC.

The V and J genes are TRBV10-3 and TRBJ1-1, with D unresolved. Germline V gene sequence: CDR1 ENHRY, CDR2 SYGVKD. V lost 4 bases and J 5 bases, leaving 8 bases between the germline ends. CDR3 length: 12 amino acids. CDR3 sequence (DNA): TGTGCCATCAGTGGAGACAAGACTGAAGCTTTCTTT. Translating it yields CAISGDKTEAFF.

This clonotype was counted between two and nine times. The V gene is TRBV9, the J gene TRBJ2-1, with TRBD2 matching 16 bases. Germline trimming cut 3 bases from V and 8 bases from J; bases unmatched to any gene: 5. CDR3 size: 16 residues. From germline, CDR1 is SGDLS and CDR2 YYNGEE. The CDR3 DNA reads TGTGCCAGCAGCGGGGGACTAGCGGGAGGGCCATATGAGCAGTTCTTC. Its protein product is CASSGGLAGGPYEQFF.

At least ten counts were recorded for this clonotype. The V gene is TRBV2, the J gene TRBJ2-3, with D possibly matching TRBD2 (5 bases). This CDR3 has 13 amino acids. V shed 7 bases and J shed 4 bases, with 12 bases lying between them. The germline gives CDR1 SNHLY, CDR2 FYNNEI. The CDR3 region has the DNA TGTGCCAGCATCCGACTACGAGCAGATACGCAGTATTTT. The encoded protein is CASIRLRADTQYF.

The chain joins TRBV3-1 to TRBJ2-3, with no clear D. Trimming stripped 1 base from V and 3 bases from J, with 5 bases between. The CDR3 is made up of 13 amino acids. Germline CDR1 LGHDT, CDR2 YNNKEL (reference sequence). The CDR3 DNA sequence: TGTGCCAGCAGCCAAGGGAATACAGATACGCAGTATTTT. Amino acid sequence: CASSQGNTDTQYF.

This clonotype was seen only a few times. The CDR3 DNA is TGTGCCAGCAGCACCGGGACTAGCGGGTCTTACGAGCAGTACTTC. Residues: CASSTGTSGSYEQYF. This chain links TRBV9 with TRBJ2-7; TRBD2 agrees at 12 bases. The CDR3 has 15 amino acids. CDR1 is SGDLS and CDR2 is YYNGEE in the germline V gene. After removal of 4 bases from V and 4 bases from J, the junction contained 6 bases not matched to a gene.

This rearrangement joins TRBV7-3 to TRBJ2-1, with a possible D match to TRBD1 (7 bases). V lost 3 bases and J 0 bases, leaving 15 bases between the germline ends. The CDR3 loop spans 17 amino acids. CDR1 SGHTA and CDR2 FQGTGA come from the germline V gene. Here the CDR3 reads CASSFRAGQSSYNEQFF. In DNA form, the CDR3 reads TGTGCCAGCAGCTTTAGGGCGGGACAGAGCTCCTACAATGAGCAGTTCTTC.

The V gene is TRBV7-9, the J gene TRBJ1-2, with no clear D. CDR1 and CDR2 from the germline V gene are SEHNR and FQNEAQ (reference sequence). V lost 5 bases to trimming and J lost 7 bases, with 14 bases between them. The CDR3 is 13 residues long. The CDR3 region has the DNA TGTGCCAGCAGCCCCGCCCTGGCAGGTGGCTACACCTTC. Translation: CASSPALAGGYTF.

This clonotype has at least ten counts. The chain is built from TRBV7-9 and TRBJ2-5; 8 bases line up with TRBD2. This CDR3 is 15 amino acids long. Germline loops: CDR1 SEHNR, CDR2 FQNEAQ (reference sequence). The V segment lost 2 bases and the J segment 5 bases; nucleotides outside the gene matches: 7. The CDR3 region is CASSLLAGGRETQYF. CDR3 coding DNA: TGTGCCAGCAGCTTATTGGCGGGGGGACGGGAGACCCAGTACTTC.

The V and J genes are TRBV10-3 and TRBJ2-3, with 8 bases that match TRBD1. The CDR3 has 15 residues. V shed 4 bases and J 6 bases; nucleotides not matched to a gene: 9. CDR1 and CDR2 (germline): ENHRY, SYGVKD. This CDR3 is CAISAGTGPGDTQYF. The CDR3, as DNA: TGTGCCATCAGTGCTGGGACAGGCCCCGGGGATACGCAGTATTTT.

In its sample, this clonotype was seen a few times. The chain has TRBV6-2 or TRBV6-3 and TRBJ1-2; TRBD1 matches 12 bases. CDR1 and CDR2 from the germline V gene are MNHEY and SVGEGT. CDR3 length equals 18 residues. Trimming cost V 2 bases and J 8 bases; bases outside gene matches: 15. The CDR3 DNA reads as TGTGCCAGCAGTTACCCCCGGGACAGGGGGCTCTGGGCCACCGGCTACACCTTC. Translating it yields CASSYPRDRGLWATGYTF.

This clonotype occurred a few times. V gene TRBV28 combines with J gene TRBJ2-7, with D tentatively TRBD1 or TRBD2 (5 bases each). V lost 6 bases and J 1 base, leaving 13 bases between the germline ends. The CDR3 sequence is 14 residues long. Germline CDR1 MDHEN, CDR2 SYDVKM. CDR3 DNA sequence: TGTGCCAGCAGCCCAAGGGACCCGTCCTACGAGCAGTACTTC. It codes for CASSPRDPSYEQYF.

The CDR3 here is CASSLDGLAYYNEQFF. The CDR3 DNA reads as TGCGCCAGCAGCTTGGATGGACTAGCGTACTACAATGAGCAGTTCTTC. The chain has TRBV5-1 and TRBJ2-1; TRBD2 aligns across 9 bases. CDR1 SGHRS and CDR2 YFSETQ come from the germline V gene. V lost 0 bases, J lost 3 bases, and 4 bases stayed unmatched. CDR3 length: 16 residues.

The chain carries TRBV9 and TRBJ2-7; D unclear. This CDR3 spans 15 amino acids. Germline V CDR1 and CDR2: SGDLS, YYNGEE. V shed 0 bases and J shed 0 bases, with 10 bases lying between them. The CDR3 DNA reads TGTGCCAGCAGCGTAGATGAGTGGAGCTCCTACGAGCAGTACTTC. This codes for CASSVDEWSSYEQYF.